The clone carrying this TCR beta chain was seen only a few times. Terminally differentiated effector memory CD45RA+ cells were excluded from the naive CD8 cells, which were CD45RO-negative and positively selected for CCR7. The sample originates from a study of shared clonotypes between healthy human individuals. Clones were sequenced by immunoSEQ multiplex PCR, and TCRdb holds only the in-frame ones, with some missing. The repertoire has about 820,000 clones, more than 85% of them found once; the top ten carry approximately 25%. The CDR3 is made up of 16 amino acids. Trimming took 0 bases from V and 4 from J; bases not matched to a gene: 6. Germline V gene lookup returns CDR1 SGDLS and CDR2 YYNGEE.

The chain has TRBV9 and TRBJ2-5, with TRBD2 matching over 10 bases. The sequencing input was naive CD8+ T cells sorted from blood. The TCR was taken from a young man in good health. CDR3 sequence reads: CASSVAPASGRETQYF. The CDR3 bases are TGTGCCAGCAGCGTAGCTCCGGCTAGCGGGAGAGAGACCCAGTACTTC.